In this sample, the clone carrying this T cell receptor beta chain turned up a few times. Its antigen is not identified. This record belongs to a study of shared clonotypes between healthy human individuals. Study results and caveats: In contrast to clonotypes shared by all four donors, non-shared clonotypes had lower generation probabilities. Large depth notwithstanding, sorted-subset sequencing proved incomplete by rarefaction.

At the deep level, the assay was run. Once extracted for a subset, genomic DNA was divided evenly among several immunoSEQ plates. Sequencing was performed with immunoSEQ multiplex PCR; in TCRdb, only in-frame clones are kept and a portion is missing. This sample has 2 million to 3 million clones, with around 90% found just once. From germline, CDR1 is ENHRY and CDR2 SYGVKD. The ends were cut back, 5 bases at V and 2 bases at J, with 7 bases in the middle. This CDR3 has 13 residues. The sequence was collected from a man aged 18 to 29 in good health. The chain has TRBV10-3 and TRBJ1-5; no clear D gene. The specimen was naive CD4+ T cells sorted from blood. Indicated subset: CD45RA+ positively selected. The CDR3, as DNA: TGTGCCATCAGTCTAGGAGGCAATCAGCCCCAGCATTTT. Encoded protein: CAISLGGNQPQHF.